This is a list of T cell receptor beta chains from one sample in a study of cytomegalovirus exposure and HLA in healthy donors. Clones were sequenced by immunoSEQ multiplex PCR, and TCRdb holds only the in-frame ones, with some missing. Of some 87,000 clones detected, around 85% appear once; the ten largest clones hold 2.7%. Material for sequencing was PBMCs. These receptors were collected from a man between 25 and 39 years old in good health and CMV-seronegative. Both conserved end residues are part of each CDR3. The order of the fields is J gene, clone size, D gene, V gene, CDR3 protein, CDR3 DNA. The D gene is left open where the match is weak. Not all rows give a size; the values are once, few, many and, for expanded clones, a class.

j_call: TRBJ2-3
clone_size: .
d_call: .
v_call: TRBV5-6
cdr3_aa: CASSFPRVGRDTQYF
cdr3_nt: TGTGCCAGCAGCTTTCCCAGGGTAGGCAGAGATACGCAGTATTTT

j_call: TRBJ1-6
clone_size: .
d_call: TRBD1
v_call: TRBV27
cdr3_aa: CASRPPGQGVVPLHF
cdr3_nt: TGTGCCAGCAGACCTCCGGGACAGGGAGTTGTACCCCTCCACTTT

j_call: TRBJ2-7
clone_size: once
d_call: TRBD2
v_call: TRBV30
cdr3_aa: CAWSDSGGVYEQYF
cdr3_nt: TGTGCCTGGAGTGATAGCGGGGGGGTCTACGAGCAGTACTTC

j_call: TRBJ2-5
clone_size: .
d_call: .
v_call: TRBV5-1
cdr3_aa: CASSLVAEQETQYF
cdr3_nt: TGCGCCAGCAGCTTGGTAGCGGAACAAGAGACCCAGTACTTC

j_call: TRBJ1-2
clone_size: .
d_call: .
v_call: TRBV7-3
cdr3_aa: CASSLDGALDYGYTF
cdr3_nt: TGTGCCAGCAGCTTAGATGGGGCATTGGACTATGGCTACACCTTC

j_call: TRBJ2-5
clone_size: .
d_call: .
v_call: TRBV7-2
cdr3_aa: CASSSPSGAQYF
cdr3_nt: TGTGCCAGCAGCTCTCCTTCGGGGGCCCAGTACTTC

j_call: TRBJ2-3
clone_size: .
d_call: TRBD1
v_call: TRBV9
cdr3_aa: CASSARDSSSTDTQYF
cdr3_nt: TGTGCCAGCAGCGCCCGGGACAGCTCTAGCACAGATACGCAGTATTTT

j_call: TRBJ2-3
clone_size: .
d_call: .
v_call: TRBV5-1
cdr3_aa: CASSSGTQASTDTQYF
cdr3_nt: TGCGCCAGCAGCTCGGGGACACAAGCTAGCACAGATACGCAGTATTTT

j_call: TRBJ2-3
clone_size: once
d_call: TRBD2
v_call: TRBV6-1
cdr3_aa: CACTKLAQSTDTQYF
cdr3_nt: TGTGCCTGCACCAAACTAGCGCAAAGCACAGATACGCAGTATTTT

j_call: TRBJ2-1
clone_size: .
d_call: .
v_call: TRBV5-6
cdr3_aa: CASSFVGQGSGWFF
cdr3_nt: .

j_call: TRBJ1-2
clone_size: .
d_call: TRBD1
v_call: TRBV4-1
cdr3_aa: CASSQVVNRGDGYTF
cdr3_nt: TGCGCCAGCAGCCAAGTTGTGAACAGGGGGGATGGCTACACCTTC

j_call: TRBJ2-3
clone_size: .
d_call: .
v_call: TRBV5-1
cdr3_aa: CASSMAGGTDTQYF
cdr3_nt: TGCGCCAGCAGCATGGCCGGTGGCACAGATACGCAGTATTTT

j_call: TRBJ1-2
clone_size: .
d_call: .
v_call: TRBV19
cdr3_aa: CASRYAQSYGYTF
cdr3_nt: TGTGCCAGTAGGTATGCGCAAAGCTATGGCTACACCTTC

j_call: TRBJ1-2
clone_size: .
d_call: .
v_call: TRBV18
cdr3_aa: CASSQGVNYGYTF
cdr3_nt: TGTGCCAGCTCACAGGGGGTTAACTATGGCTACACCTTC

j_call: TRBJ1-3
clone_size: .
d_call: TRBD1
v_call: TRBV29-1
cdr3_aa: CSVDEGANGNTIYF
cdr3_nt: TGCAGCGTTGATGAGGGGGCAAATGGAAACACCATATATTTT

j_call: TRBJ2-5
clone_size: .
d_call: .
v_call: TRBV28
cdr3_aa: CASSLKGLQETQYF
cdr3_nt: TGTGCCAGCAGTTTAAAGGGGCTCCAAGAGACCCAGTACTTC

j_call: TRBJ1-4
clone_size: few
d_call: .
v_call: TRBV7-9
cdr3_aa: CASRSGLGNEKLFF
cdr3_nt: TGTGCCAGCAGGTCGGGATTGGGGAATGAAAAACTGTTTTTT

j_call: TRBJ1-1
clone_size: .
d_call: .
v_call: TRBV6-5
cdr3_aa: CASRDQGNTEAFF
cdr3_nt: TGTGCCAGCAGAGATCAGGGGAACACTGAAGCTTTCTTT

j_call: TRBJ2-1
clone_size: .
d_call: TRBD1
v_call: TRBV18
cdr3_aa: CASSPLDRGYEQFF
cdr3_nt: TGTGCCAGCTCACCCCTCGACAGGGGGTATGAGCAGTTCTTC

j_call: TRBJ2-7
clone_size: .
d_call: .
v_call: TRBV7-3
cdr3_aa: CASSPTGWGEQYF
cdr3_nt: TGTGCCAGCAGCCCTACAGGCTGGGGCGAGCAGTACTTC

j_call: TRBJ2-7
clone_size: .
d_call: .
v_call: TRBV19
cdr3_aa: CASSLATGSYEQYF
cdr3_nt: TGTGCCAGTAGCCTGGCGACAGGAAGCTACGAGCAGTACTTC

j_call: TRBJ2-3
clone_size: .
d_call: TRBD2
v_call: TRBV10-1
cdr3_aa: CASSEWSSGMDTQYF
cdr3_nt: TGCGCCAGCAGTGAGTGGAGTAGCGGGATGGATACGCAGTATTTT

j_call: TRBJ1-1
clone_size: once
d_call: .
v_call: TRBV5-1
cdr3_aa: CASSLRVNTEAFF
cdr3_nt: TGCGCCAGCAGCTTGCGGGTGAACACTGAAGCTTTCTTT

j_call: TRBJ1-1
clone_size: .
d_call: TRBD1
v_call: TRBV6-1
cdr3_aa: CASSELHGQGTEAFF
cdr3_nt: TGTGCCAGCAGTGAGTTGCACGGACAGGGCACTGAAGCTTTCTTT

j_call: TRBJ2-2
clone_size: .
d_call: TRBD2
v_call: TRBV13
cdr3_aa: CASSLEAGVNTGELFF
cdr3_nt: TGTGCCAGCAGCTTAGAAGCGGGGGTGAACACCGGGGAGCTGTTTTTT

j_call: TRBJ2-5
clone_size: .
d_call: TRBD2
v_call: TRBV27
cdr3_aa: CASRSSGGETQYF
cdr3_nt: TGTGCCAGCAGATCTAGCGGGGGAGAGACCCAGTACTTC

j_call: TRBJ2-1
clone_size: .
d_call: .
v_call: TRBV15
cdr3_aa: CATSSETGYNEQFF
cdr3_nt: TGTGCCACCAGCAGCGAAACAGGGTACAATGAGCAGTTCTTC

j_call: TRBJ1-5
clone_size: .
d_call: .
v_call: TRBV6-4
cdr3_aa: CASSEEFNQPQHF
cdr3_nt: TGTGCCAGCAGTGAAGAGTTCAATCAGCCCCAGCATTTT

j_call: TRBJ2-1
clone_size: .
d_call: .
v_call: TRBV18
cdr3_aa: CASSPPEGLSYNEQFF
cdr3_nt: TGTGCCAGCTCACCACCAGAGGGCCTCTCCTACAATGAGCAGTTCTTC

j_call: TRBJ1-1
clone_size: .
d_call: .
v_call: TRBV6-5
cdr3_aa: CASRKRQESNTEAFF
cdr3_nt: TGTGCCAGCAGAAAGAGACAGGAGTCGAACACTGAAGCTTTCTTT

j_call: TRBJ1-3
clone_size: .
d_call: .
v_call: TRBV27
cdr3_aa: CASSSRGLSGNTIYF
cdr3_nt: TGTGCCAGCAGTTCCAGAGGGCTCTCTGGAAACACCATATATTTT

j_call: TRBJ2-2
clone_size: few
d_call: TRBD1
v_call: TRBV10-1
cdr3_aa: CASSPGQGFRTGELFF
cdr3_nt: TGCGCCAGCAGTCCGGGACAGGGATTCCGCACCGGGGAGCTGTTTTTT

j_call: TRBJ2-7
clone_size: .
d_call: TRBD1
v_call: TRBV29-1
cdr3_aa: CSALDRGSYEQYF
cdr3_nt: TGCAGCGCCCTTGACAGGGGCTCCTACGAGCAGTACTTC

j_call: TRBJ1-4
clone_size: .
d_call: .
v_call: TRBV6-1
cdr3_aa: CASSDPGTLNEKLFF
cdr3_nt: TGTGCCAGCAGTGATCCGGGAACTCTTAATGAAAAACTGTTTTTT

j_call: TRBJ2-7
clone_size: few
d_call: TRBD1
v_call: TRBV28
cdr3_aa: CASSLWGDRDRYEQYF
cdr3_nt: TGTGCCAGCAGTTTATGGGGGGACAGAGACAGGTACGAGCAGTACTTC

j_call: TRBJ1-4
clone_size: few
d_call: TRBD1
v_call: TRBV5-5
cdr3_aa: CASSLTGGYAGQLFF
cdr3_nt: TGTGCCAGCAGCTTGACAGGGGGCTATGCCGGACAACTGTTTTTT

j_call: TRBJ2-3
clone_size: .
d_call: .
v_call: TRBV6-1
cdr3_aa: CASSESLSSERTDTQYF
cdr3_nt: TGTGCCAGCAGTGAATCTCTCTCTAGCGAGCGCACAGATACGCAGTATTTT

j_call: TRBJ2-3
clone_size: .
d_call: .
v_call: TRBV5-1
cdr3_aa: CASSEPRRRGDTQYF
cdr3_nt: TGCGCCAGCAGCGAGCCAAGGCGCAGGGGTGATACGCAGTATTTT

j_call: TRBJ2-7
clone_size: once
d_call: TRBD1
v_call: TRBV7-2
cdr3_aa: CASSHSQGQGTYEQYF
cdr3_nt: TGTGCCAGCAGCCACAGCCAGGGACAGGGCACCTACGAGCAGTACTTC

j_call: TRBJ1-1
clone_size: .
d_call: TRBD1
v_call: TRBV6-4
cdr3_aa: CASRDRQGANTEAFF
cdr3_nt: TGTGCCAGCAGAGATCGACAGGGTGCGAACACTGAAGCTTTCTTT

j_call: TRBJ1-5
clone_size: .
d_call: .
v_call: TRBV19
cdr3_aa: CASKIQPGNQPQHF
cdr3_nt: TGTGCCAGTAAGATACAGCCGGGGAATCAGCCCCAGCATTTT

j_call: TRBJ2-7
clone_size: few
d_call: .
v_call: TRBV7-3
cdr3_aa: CASSPEGSYEQYF
cdr3_nt: TGTGCCAGCAGCCCGGAGGGCTCCTACGAGCAGTACTTC

j_call: TRBJ1-4
clone_size: .
d_call: .
v_call: TRBV19
cdr3_aa: CASRVVGDEKLFF
cdr3_nt: TGTGCCAGTAGAGTCGTGGGCGATGAAAAACTGTTTTTT

j_call: TRBJ2-7
clone_size: .
d_call: TRBD1
v_call: TRBV5-4
cdr3_aa: CASSLAKSGGRYEQYF
cdr3_nt: TGTGCCAGCAGCTTGGCCAAGTCAGGGGGTCGGTACGAGCAGTACTTC

j_call: TRBJ1-2
clone_size: .
d_call: .
v_call: TRBV4-1
cdr3_aa: CASSQGSGYGYTF
cdr3_nt: TGCGCCAGCAGCCAAGGGTCAGGGTATGGCTACACCTTC

j_call: TRBJ1-2
clone_size: .
d_call: TRBD1
v_call: TRBV5-4
cdr3_aa: CASSQGGTGSGYTF
cdr3_nt: TGTGCCAGCAGCCAGGGGGGGACAGGGTCTGGCTACACCTTC

j_call: TRBJ1-5
clone_size: .
d_call: TRBD1
v_call: TRBV4-3
cdr3_aa: CASSQDFGQGASNQPQHF
cdr3_nt: TGCGCCAGCAGCCAAGATTTCGGACAGGGGGCCTCCAATCAGCCCCAGCATTTT

j_call: TRBJ2-3
clone_size: .
d_call: .
v_call: TRBV7-9
cdr3_aa: CASELYQGYADTQYF
cdr3_nt: TGTGCCAGCGAATTGTATCAGGGTTACGCAGATACGCAGTATTTT

j_call: TRBJ1-6
clone_size: .
d_call: TRBD1
v_call: TRBV5-6
cdr3_aa: CASRTGVNSPLHF
cdr3_nt: TGTGCCAGCAGAACAGGGGTGAATTCACCCCTCCACTTT

j_call: TRBJ2-3
clone_size: .
d_call: .
v_call: TRBV7-9
cdr3_aa: CASRKGAGATDTQYF
cdr3_nt: TGTGCCAGCAGGAAAGGGGCGGGGGCCACAGATACGCAGTATTTT

j_call: TRBJ2-7
clone_size: .
d_call: .
v_call: TRBV5-1
cdr3_aa: CASSLGQTAEQYF
cdr3_nt: TGCGCCAGCAGCTTGGGACAGACAGCCGAGCAGTACTTC

j_call: TRBJ2-5
clone_size: .
d_call: .
v_call: TRBV28
cdr3_aa: CASSLPGTYSGKTQYF
cdr3_nt: TGTGCCAGCAGTTTACCCGGGACATATTCTGGAAAGACCCAGTACTTC

j_call: TRBJ1-2
clone_size: .
d_call: .
v_call: TRBV5-1
cdr3_aa: CASSLDSLSYGYTF
cdr3_nt: TGCGCCAGCAGCTTGGACAGTCTTTCGTATGGCTACACCTTC

j_call: TRBJ1-1
clone_size: few
d_call: TRBD1
v_call: TRBV19
cdr3_aa: CASTPQGEPEAFF
cdr3_nt: TGTGCCAGTACCCCCCAGGGGGAGCCTGAAGCTTTCTTT

j_call: TRBJ2-7
clone_size: .
d_call: TRBD1
v_call: TRBV5-5
cdr3_aa: CASSLLGQTSYEQYF
cdr3_nt: TGTGCCAGCAGCTTGCTGGGACAGACATCCTACGAGCAGTACTTC

j_call: TRBJ2-1
clone_size: .
d_call: TRBD2
v_call: TRBV2
cdr3_aa: CASSRLAGEYNEQFF
cdr3_nt: TGTGCCAGCAGTCGACTAGCGGGGGAGTACAATGAGCAGTTCTTC

j_call: TRBJ1-1
clone_size: few
d_call: TRBD1
v_call: TRBV19
cdr3_aa: CASSVGQGNTEAFF
cdr3_nt: TGTGCCAGTAGTGTGGGACAGGGGAACACTGAAGCTTTCTTT

j_call: TRBJ1-2
clone_size: .
d_call: TRBD1
v_call: TRBV4-2
cdr3_aa: CASSLTSGQQLYGYTF
cdr3_nt: TGTGCCAGCAGCTTGACCTCGGGACAGCAGCTCTATGGCTACACCTTC